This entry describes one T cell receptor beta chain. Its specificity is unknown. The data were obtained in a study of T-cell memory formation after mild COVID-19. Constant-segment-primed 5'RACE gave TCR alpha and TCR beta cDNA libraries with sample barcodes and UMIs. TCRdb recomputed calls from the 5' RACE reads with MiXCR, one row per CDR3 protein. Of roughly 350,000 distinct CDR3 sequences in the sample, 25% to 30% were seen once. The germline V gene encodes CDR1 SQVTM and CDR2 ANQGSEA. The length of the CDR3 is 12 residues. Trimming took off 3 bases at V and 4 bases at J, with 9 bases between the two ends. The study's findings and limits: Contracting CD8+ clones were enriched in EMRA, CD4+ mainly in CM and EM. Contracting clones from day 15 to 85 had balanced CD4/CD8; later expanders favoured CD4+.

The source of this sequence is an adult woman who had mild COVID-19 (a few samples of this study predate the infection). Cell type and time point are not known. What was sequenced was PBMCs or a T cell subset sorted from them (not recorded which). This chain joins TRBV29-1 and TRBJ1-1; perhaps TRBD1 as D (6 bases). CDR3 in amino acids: CSVDGQTTEAFF. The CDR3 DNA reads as TGCAGCGTTGACGGACAGACCACTGAAGCTTTCTTT.